This TCR beta chain was captured by sequencing in a study of a mutant IDH1 vaccine in newly diagnosed glioma. V dropped 6 bases and J dropped 10 bases, with 21 bases sitting between them. The CDR3 is 15 amino acids. Per germline, CDR1 LNHDA and CDR2 SQIVND (reference sequence). Regarding this clone: Its antigen is not identified.

Time point denoted: week 23, last vaccination. Every vaccine dose comprised 300 ug of mutant IDH1 20-mer peptide plus topical imiquimod. TCRdb's table, derived via immunoSEQ multiplex PCR, lists solely in-frame clones and lacks some. The data show 25,000 to 30,000 clones, 65% to 85% seen once. The gene calls are TRBV19 and TRBJ1-4; unclear D gene. The sequencing here drew on PBMCs, taken from a glioma patient whose treatment included an IDH1 peptide vaccine. The source is a woman between 18 and 30 years old with glioma. For the CDR3, the DNA is TGTGCCAGTAGCAAAGACTGGGCGGGCGTTGGAAAACTGTTTTTT. Residues: CASSKDWAGVGKLFF.